This T cell receptor beta chain was sequenced for a study of blood T cell repertoires in COVID-19. TCRdb keeps only in-frame clones here, not all; method: immunoSEQ multiplex PCR. In the table there are about 240,000 clones, about 80% of which are singletons. Germline V gives CDR1 SQVTM, CDR2 ANQGSEA. The V and J ends lost 7 bases and 8 bases, in that order; junction bases with no gene match: 12. CDR3 length: 13 residues. The sample was peripheral blood. The genes are TRBV29-1 and TRBJ1-2, with 8 bases aligning to TRBD1. The receptor comes from a man aged 25 to 40 who had recovered from COVID-19. CDR3 sequence (DNA): TGCAGCGGTAAACAGGGGGGCGAGCGAGGCTACACCTTC. Translation gives CSGKQGGERGYTF.